These 24 T cell receptor beta chains were sequenced from one sample in a study of T cell responses to AZD1222 COVID-19 vaccine (dated by TCRdb to the early 2020s). Interpreted using the paper, the time point label stands for: baseline before first vaccination. The method was the immunoSEQ multiplex PCR assay. Not all clones reach the TCRdb copy of this immuneACCESS table, which keeps in-frame sequences only. Checked studies attribute under half of the gap to unresolved V genes and leave the rest unexplained. The sample data list about 120,000 clones, and around 88% of these were observed just once. Over 4.5% of the sample is taken by the ten largest. Sequencing was performed on peripheral blood, taken on day 0 of AZD1222 vaccination. The receptors come from an adult in good health.

This chain joins TRBV28 and TRBJ2-7; TRBD2 matches 10 bases. Germline V gives CDR1 MDHEN, CDR2 SYDVKM. After removal of 2 bases from V and 6 bases from J, the junction contained 4 bases not matched to a gene. This CDR3 has 14 amino acids. CDR3 sequence: CASSLGGTSVEQYF. The CDR3 DNA is TGTGCCAGCAGTTTAGGGGGGACTAGCGTCGAGCAGTACTTC.

The chain carries TRBV6-2 or TRBV6-3 and TRBJ2-3; D is uncertain. Trimming cost V 2 bases and J 2 bases, with 11 bases left between them. Per the germline V gene, CDR1 is MNHEY and CDR2 is SVGEGT. This CDR3 is built from 15 residues. CDR3: CASSYGPAYTDTQYF. The CDR3 coding sequence is TGTGCCAGCAGTTACGGGCCAGCATACACAGATACGCAGTATTTT.

This chain connects TRBV11-2 to TRBJ1-5; the D is unclear. CDR3 size: 13 residues. Germline CDR1 is SGHAT and CDR2 is FQNNGV. Trimming took off 5 bases at V and 9 bases at J, with 14 bases between the two ends. The CDR3 here is CASSPNTLWPQHF. As DNA, the CDR3 is TGTGCCAGCAGCCCCAATACCCTTTGGCCCCAGCATTTT.

V and J are TRBV4-3 and TRBJ1-1; 7 bases are a match to TRBD1. Germline V gives CDR1 LGHNA, CDR2 YSLEER. This CDR3 has 13 residues. The V and J ends lost 4 bases and 5 bases, in that order; junction bases with no gene match: 4. The DNA of the CDR3 is TGCGCCAGCAGCCCCAGGGGGGGGACTGAAGCTTTCTTT. Its translation: CASSPRGGTEAFF.

This rearrangement joins TRBV11-2 to TRBJ2-7; a possible D gene is TRBD1 (5 bases). The CDR3 length is 12 residues. V lost 4 bases, J lost 4 bases, and 8 bases lay in between. Germline V CDR1 and CDR2: SGHAT, FQNNGV. CDR3 amino acids: CASSSSGYEQYF. CDR3 coding DNA: TGTGCCAGCAGCTCCTCAGGGTACGAGCAGTACTTC.

This clone has only one observation. The rearrangement links TRBV11-1 to TRBJ1-2; 12 nucleotides line up with TRBD1. Germline V gives CDR1 SGHAT, CDR2 FQDESV (reference sequence). The V and J ends lost 5 bases and 7 bases, in that order; junction bases with no gene match: 5. The CDR3 spans 14 residues. Written as DNA, the CDR3 is TGTGCCAGCAGCACCGGGACAGGGGGCTTTGGCTACACCTTC. This codes for CASSTGTGGFGYTF.

Details on this clone: Within the sample, other DNA sequences also encode this same CDR3. This chain uses TRBV7-9 with TRBJ1-2; D is perhaps TRBD1 (5 bases). Germline CDR1 is SEHNR and CDR2 is FQNEAQ (reference sequence). The V end was cut by 3 bases, the J end by 2 bases, with 7 bases between. CDR3 length: 13 amino acids. The CDR3 sequence: CASSLGQNYGYTF. CDR3 coding DNA: TGTGCCAGCAGCTTGGGGCAGAACTATGGCTACACCTTC.

The gene calls are TRBV2 and TRBJ2-7, with 8 bases aligning to TRBD1. The V and J ends lost 10 bases and 5 bases, in that order; junction bases with no gene match: 7. Germline V lookup: CDR1 SNHLY, CDR2 FYNNEI. CDR3 length equals 12 residues. CDR3 bases: TGTGCCACCGGGACAGGCTCAAACGAGCAGTACTTC. Amino acid sequence: CATGTGSNEQYF.

The rearrangement uses TRBV28 and TRBJ1-2, with a tentative D call TRBD1 (5 bases). Per the germline V gene, CDR1 is MDHEN and CDR2 is SYDVKM. Trimming cost V 1 base and J 3 bases, with 12 bases left between them. The CDR3 spans 15 residues. The CDR3 here is CASSLSTQGDYGYTF. The CDR3 DNA follows: TGTGCCAGCAGTTTATCAACCCAGGGAGACTATGGCTACACCTTC.

This chain connects TRBV6-5 to TRBJ2-5; perhaps TRBD2 as D (6 bases). Trimming removed 6 bases at V and 4 bases at J, with 18 bases between. This CDR3 has 15 amino acids. The germline V gene has CDR1 MNHEY and CDR2 SVGAGI. CDR3 amino acids: CASSGGPGRRETQYF. CDR3 nucleotide sequence: TGTGCCAGCAGCGGCGGGCCAGGGAGGAGAGAGACCCAGTACTTC.

The rearrangement links TRBV12-5 to TRBJ1-1; 7 bases line up with TRBD1. The V gene's germline CDR1 is LGHNT and CDR2 FRNRAP. The CDR3 length is 16 residues. The V and J ends lost 5 bases and 1 base, in that order; junction bases with no gene match: 10. CDR3 nucleotide sequence: TGTGCTAGTGGTCCAAGACCGGGACAGTCGAACACTGAAGCTTTCTTT. As protein: CASGPRPGQSNTEAFF.

DNA of the CDR3: TGTGCCAGCAGTTACTCGTGGGAATCACCCCTCCACTTT. Encoded protein: CASSYSWESPLHF. This chain joins TRBV6-5 and TRBJ1-6; D remains unclear. The CDR3 is 13 residues long. From germline, CDR1 is MNHEY and CDR2 SVGAGI. The V gene lost 0 bases and the J gene lost 10 bases, with 7 bases spanning the gap.

The chain uses TRBV7-9 and TRBJ1-4, with 9 bases aligning to TRBD1. The CDR3 has 16 residues. Trimming cost V 5 bases and J 8 bases; bases outside gene matches: 12. CDR1 is SEHNR and CDR2 is FQNEAQ in the germline V gene (reference sequence). CDR3 in DNA: TGTGCCAGCAGCCGGTTCACCGGGACAGGGAACGAAAAACTGTTTTTT. This sequence encodes CASSRFTGTGNEKLFF.

This clone has only one observation. Here the CDR3 DNA reads TGTGCCAGCAGCTTGGGAGTGGAGCAGTACTTC. Translating gives CASSLGVEQYF. The rearrangement links TRBV11-2 to TRBJ2-7; weak D call: TRBD2 (5 bases). The germline gives CDR1 SGHAT, CDR2 FQNNGV. This CDR3 is 11 amino acids long. Trimming took 3 bases from V and 7 from J, leaving 7 bases between them.

V is TRBV5-1 and J is TRBJ2-5; weak D call: TRBD1 (6 bases). V lost 4 bases to trimming and J lost 2 bases, with 12 bases between them. Germline assignment: CDR1 SGHRS and CDR2 YFSETQ. CDR3 length: 14 residues. This CDR3 reads CASSRGQNQETQYF. The CDR3 coding sequence is TGCGCCAGCAGCCGTGGACAGAATCAAGAGACCCAGTACTTC.

The chain uses TRBV3-1 (or the pseudogene TRBV3-2) and TRBJ1-3; 8 positions agree with TRBD1. Trimming at V came to 4 bases and at J to 3 bases, leaving 8 bases not matched to a gene. CDR3 length equals 16 residues. The germline gives CDR1 LGHDT, CDR2 YNNKEL (reference sequence). Here the CDR3 DNA reads TGTGCCAGCAGCCCCAACACAGGGGGAAGTGGAAACACCATATATTTT. It codes for CASSPNTGGSGNTIYF.

The chain joins TRBV11-2 to TRBJ1-1; the D is unclear. The CDR3 runs 14 residues. From germline, CDR1 is SGHAT and CDR2 FQNNGV. Trimming stripped 7 bases from V and 5 bases from J, with 17 bases between. The CDR3 loop reads CASNVFSGATEAFF. CDR3 nucleotides: TGTGCCAGCAACGTCTTTTCAGGTGCTACTGAAGCTTTCTTT.

The rearrangement uses TRBV28 and TRBJ2-7; D remains unclear. Deletions cut 1 base from V and 2 bases from J, with 12 bases between. Germline V gene sequence: CDR1 MDHEN, CDR2 SYDVKM. CDR3 length equals 15 residues. Here the CDR3 reads CASSLSAGPTYEQYF. The DNA of the CDR3 is TGTGCCAGCAGTTTATCCGCCGGGCCAACCTACGAGCAGTACTTC.

The J gene is TRBJ2-6, the V gene TRBV19, with 11 bases lining up with TRBD1. The junction had 6 bases not matched to a gene; V was cut back by 3 bases and J by 2 bases. CDR1 is LNHDA, CDR2 SQIVND, per germline (reference sequence). The CDR3 runs 18 residues. Written as DNA, the CDR3 is TGTGCCAGTAGTATGGACAGGGGGCTGGCGGCTGGGGCCAACGTCCTGACTTTC. Translated: CASSMDRGLAAGANVLTF.

The chain joins TRBV28 to TRBJ2-2; D remains ambiguous. There are 12 residues in the CDR3. Germline V lookup: CDR1 MDHEN, CDR2 SYDVKM. V shed 3 bases and J shed 9 bases, with 8 bases lying between them. CDR3 nucleotide sequence: TGTGCCAGCAGTTTCGGTCCGCGGGAGCTGTTTTTT. Amino acid sequence: CASSFGPRELFF.

This sequence joins TRBV5-1 and TRBJ2-7; TRBD2 aligns across 12 bases. After removal of 0 bases from V and 0 bases from J, the junction contained 4 bases not matched to a gene. The CDR3 has 17 amino acids. CDR1 is SGHRS and CDR2 is YFSETQ in the germline V gene. Here the CDR3 reads CASSLGLAGVSSYEQYF. Written as DNA, the CDR3 is TGCGCCAGCAGCTTGGGACTAGCGGGGGTGAGCTCCTACGAGCAGTACTTC.

This clone is a singleton in its sample. The chain carries TRBV5-1 and TRBJ2-1; D perhaps matches TRBD2 (5 bases). V lost 0 bases and J 1 base, leaving 20 bases between the germline ends. Germline V gene lookup returns CDR1 SGHRS and CDR2 YFSETQ. The CDR3 runs to 19 residues. CDR3 protein: CASSLARTSSSGSYNEQFF. CDR3 nucleotides: TGCGCCAGCAGCTTGGCCAGGACTTCCTCATCGGGATCCTACAATGAGCAGTTCTTC.

This rearrangement joins TRBV6-5 to TRBJ2-7; TRBD1 matches 9 bases. Germline V CDR1 and CDR2: MNHEY, SVGAGI. With V trimmed by 2 bases and J by 3 bases, 8 bases remained unmatched. This CDR3 has 16 amino acids. CDR3: CASSYEWGQGIYEQYF. The CDR3 region has the DNA TGTGCCAGCAGTTACGAATGGGGACAGGGTATCTACGAGCAGTACTTC.

The chain employs TRBV7-9 and TRBJ1-1; TRBD1 matches 7 bases. The V segment lost 5 bases and the J segment 2 bases; nucleotides outside the gene matches: 5. This CDR3 region has 14 residues. Per the germline V gene, CDR1 is SEHNR and CDR2 is FQNEAQ (reference sequence). The CDR3 reads CASSRRQGNTEAFF. The CDR3 DNA is TGTGCCAGCAGCAGGCGACAGGGTAACACTGAAGCTTTCTTT.